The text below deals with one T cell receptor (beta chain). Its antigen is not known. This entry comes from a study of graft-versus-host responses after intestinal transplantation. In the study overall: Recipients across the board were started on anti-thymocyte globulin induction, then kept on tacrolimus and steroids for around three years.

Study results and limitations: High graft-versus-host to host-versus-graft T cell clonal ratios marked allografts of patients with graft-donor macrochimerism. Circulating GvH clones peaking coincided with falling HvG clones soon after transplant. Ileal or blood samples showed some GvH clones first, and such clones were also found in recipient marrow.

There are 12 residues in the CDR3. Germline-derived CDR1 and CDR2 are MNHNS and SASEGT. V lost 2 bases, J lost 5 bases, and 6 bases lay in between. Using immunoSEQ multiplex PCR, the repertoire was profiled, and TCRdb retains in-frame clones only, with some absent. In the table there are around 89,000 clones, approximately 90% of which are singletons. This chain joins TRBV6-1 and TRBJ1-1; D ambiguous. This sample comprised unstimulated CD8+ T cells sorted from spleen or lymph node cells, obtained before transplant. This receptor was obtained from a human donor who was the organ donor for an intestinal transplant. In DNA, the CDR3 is TGTGCCAGCAGTGAATCGGGGACTGAAGCTTTCTTT. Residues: CASSESGTEAFF.